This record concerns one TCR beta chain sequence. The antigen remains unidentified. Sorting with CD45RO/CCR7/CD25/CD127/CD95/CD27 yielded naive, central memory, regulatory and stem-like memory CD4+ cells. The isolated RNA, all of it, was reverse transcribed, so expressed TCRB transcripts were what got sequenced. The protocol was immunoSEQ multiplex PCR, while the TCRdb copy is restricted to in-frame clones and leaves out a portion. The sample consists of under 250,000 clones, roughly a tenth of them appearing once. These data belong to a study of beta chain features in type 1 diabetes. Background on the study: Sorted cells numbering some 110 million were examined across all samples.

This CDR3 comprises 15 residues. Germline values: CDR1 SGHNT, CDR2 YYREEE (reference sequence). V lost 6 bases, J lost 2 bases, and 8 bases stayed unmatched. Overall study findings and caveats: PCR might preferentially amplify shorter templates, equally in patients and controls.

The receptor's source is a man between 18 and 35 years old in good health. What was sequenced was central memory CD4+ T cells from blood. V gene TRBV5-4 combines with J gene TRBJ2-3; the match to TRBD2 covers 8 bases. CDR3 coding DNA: TGTGCCAGCAACAGCGGGGGAATACTCACAGATACGCAGTATTTT. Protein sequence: CASNSGGILTDTQYF.